Listed below are T cell receptor beta chains from one sample, sequenced in a study of blood T cell repertoires in COVID-19. Clones were sequenced by immunoSEQ multiplex PCR, and TCRdb holds only the in-frame ones, with some missing. The sample lists 140,000 to 150,000 clones; approximately 90% were seen once. Sequencing was performed on peripheral blood. All receptors come from a man between 60 and 75 years old with active or convalescent COVID-19. Each CDR3 is given with its conserved first and last residue. Each record gives: J gene, D gene, V gene, clone size, CDR3 DNA, CDR3 protein. A D gene is named only where the DNA matches it firmly. A row's size may be missing; if present it is once, few, many or a size class.

J gene: TRBJ1-5; D gene: .; V gene: TRBV3-1/TRBV3-2; clone size: .; CDR3 DNA: TGTGCCAGCAGCCCAGGGGTTCATCAGCCCCAGCATTTT; CDR3 protein: CASSPGVHQPQHF
J gene: TRBJ1-2; D gene: TRBD1; V gene: TRBV24-1; clone size: .; CDR3 DNA: TGTGCCACCAGTGATCCTGGACAGGGTTATGGCTACACCTTC; CDR3 protein: CATSDPGQGYGYTF
J gene: TRBJ1-5; D gene: .; V gene: TRBV18; clone size: .; CDR3 DNA: TGTGCCAGCTCACAGGGGGTAGATCAGCCCCAGCATTTT; CDR3 protein: CASSQGVDQPQHF
J gene: TRBJ2-1; D gene: .; V gene: TRBV5-5; clone size: .; CDR3 DNA: TGTGCCAGCAGTCCGGGAGTTAACAATGAGCAGTTCTTC; CDR3 protein: CASSPGVNNEQFF
J gene: TRBJ1-2; D gene: TRBD1; V gene: TRBV12-3/TRBV12-4; clone size: .; CDR3 DNA: TGTGCCAGCACCCGACAGGGCGACTATGGCTACACCTTC; CDR3 protein: CASTRQGDYGYTF
J gene: TRBJ2-2; D gene: TRBD2; V gene: TRBV3-1/TRBV3-2; clone size: .; CDR3 DNA: TGTGCCAGCAGCCAAGATCCCCTAGCGGGACGGACCGGGGAGCTGTTTTTT; CDR3 protein: CASSQDPLAGRTGELFF
J gene: TRBJ2-2; D gene: .; V gene: TRBV27; clone size: .; CDR3 DNA: TGTGCCAGCAGTTTTAGGCGGGTGGACACCGGGGAGCTGTTTTTT; CDR3 protein: CASSFRRVDTGELFF
J gene: TRBJ1-2; D gene: TRBD1; V gene: TRBV7-2; clone size: .; CDR3 DNA: TGTGCCAGCAGCAGTCCCGGGACAGGGGGGAGTGGCTACACCTTC; CDR3 protein: CASSSPGTGGSGYTF
J gene: TRBJ1-1; D gene: TRBD1; V gene: TRBV14; clone size: .; CDR3 DNA: TGTGCCAGCAGCCATAGACAGGGAGGTAGCACTGAAGCTTTCTTT; CDR3 protein: CASSHRQGGSTEAFF
J gene: TRBJ1-5; D gene: .; V gene: TRBV2; clone size: .; CDR3 DNA: TGTGCCGGCCGGGACACCCGCAATCAGCCCCAGCATTTT; CDR3 protein: CAGRDTRNQPQHF
J gene: TRBJ2-7; D gene: .; V gene: TRBV29-1; clone size: few; CDR3 DNA: TGCAGCGTTGAAATGGCCGGCGGCTACGAGCAGTACTTC; CDR3 protein: CSVEMAGGYEQYF
J gene: TRBJ1-5; D gene: TRBD1; V gene: TRBV3-1/TRBV3-2; clone size: .; CDR3 DNA: TGTGCCAGCAGCCAGGCCCGGGACAGCCTCAACCAGCATTTT; CDR3 protein: CASSQARDSLNQHF
J gene: TRBJ2-1; D gene: TRBD2; V gene: TRBV7-2; clone size: .; CDR3 DNA: TGTGCCAGCAGCTTAGGCTCTAGCGGTTACAATGAGCAGTTCTTC; CDR3 protein: CASSLGSSGYNEQFF
J gene: TRBJ1-1; D gene: .; V gene: TRBV2; clone size: .; CDR3 DNA: TGTGCCAGCAGTGCGGCTCAGGGGATGAACACTGAAGCTTTCTTT; CDR3 protein: CASSAAQGMNTEAFF
J gene: TRBJ1-2; D gene: .; V gene: TRBV30; clone size: .; CDR3 DNA: TGTGCCTGGACCCTTAGGCGGGGAGATGGCTACACCTTC; CDR3 protein: CAWTLRRGDGYTF
J gene: TRBJ1-6; D gene: .; V gene: TRBV28; clone size: .; CDR3 DNA: TGTGCCAGTCAGGCAGGGAGGAGTAATTCACCCCTCCACTTT; CDR3 protein: CASQAGRSNSPLHF
J gene: TRBJ1-1; D gene: .; V gene: TRBV5-1; clone size: .; CDR3 DNA: TGCGCCAGCAGCCAAGGGGCTGAAGCTTTCTTT; CDR3 protein: CASSQGAEAFF
J gene: TRBJ1-4; D gene: .; V gene: TRBV7-2; clone size: .; CDR3 DNA: TGTGCCAGCAGCTTAGCCGGCGGGGGCCAAAAACTGTTTTTT; CDR3 protein: CASSLAGGGQKLFF
J gene: TRBJ1-1; D gene: TRBD1; V gene: TRBV28; clone size: .; CDR3 DNA: TGTGCCAGCAGTCCTAACAGGAGGGGGCGTATGAACACTGAAGCTTTCTTT; CDR3 protein: CASSPNRRGRMNTEAFF
J gene: TRBJ1-3; D gene: TRBD1; V gene: TRBV27; clone size: .; CDR3 DNA: TGTGCCAGCAGACTGGAGGGGGCCGACGGAAACACCATATATTTT; CDR3 protein: CASRLEGADGNTIYF
J gene: TRBJ1-1; D gene: TRBD1; V gene: TRBV6-6; clone size: .; CDR3 DNA: TGTGCCAGCAGTTACTCGGGGACAGATAATGAAGCTTTCTTT; CDR3 protein: CASSYSGTDNEAFF
J gene: TRBJ1-5; D gene: .; V gene: TRBV19; clone size: .; CDR3 DNA: TGTGCCAGTAGTATACAGGGTCAGCCCCAGCATTTT; CDR3 protein: CASSIQGQPQHF
J gene: TRBJ1-2; D gene: .; V gene: TRBV3-1/TRBV3-2; clone size: .; CDR3 DNA: TGTGCCAGCAGCCACCTTGCGGTGCACTATGGCTACACCTTC; CDR3 protein: CASSHLAVHYGYTF
J gene: TRBJ1-1; D gene: .; V gene: TRBV6-5; clone size: .; CDR3 DNA: TGTGCCAGCAGTTATGAGCCCTCGGGGTCAAGAGCTTTCTTT; CDR3 protein: CASSYEPSGSRAFF
J gene: TRBJ2-2; D gene: TRBD2; V gene: TRBV6-6; clone size: .; CDR3 DNA: TGTGCCAGTCAACGGGAGGGCGCGAACACCGGGGAGCTGTTTTTT; CDR3 protein: CASQREGANTGELFF
J gene: TRBJ2-3; D gene: TRBD2; V gene: TRBV3-1/TRBV3-2; clone size: .; CDR3 DNA: TGTGCCAGCAGCCAAGGGTTAGCGGGATCCATCGGAGATACGCAGTATTTT; CDR3 protein: CASSQGLAGSIGDTQYF
J gene: TRBJ2-7; D gene: TRBD1; V gene: TRBV5-1; clone size: .; CDR3 DNA: TGCGCCAGCAGCTTGGACAGGGGTCCCTACGAGCAGTACTTC; CDR3 protein: CASSLDRGPYEQYF
J gene: TRBJ1-5; D gene: TRBD1; V gene: TRBV5-8; clone size: .; CDR3 DNA: TGTGCCAGCAGCCCACCGACAGGGGTGGGCAATCAGCCCCAGCATTTT; CDR3 protein: CASSPPTGVGNQPQHF
J gene: TRBJ2-3; D gene: TRBD2; V gene: TRBV5-4; clone size: .; CDR3 DNA: TGTGCCAGCAGCCCCCCCGGCGGGGGGGCCGATCATACGCAGTATTTT; CDR3 protein: CASSPPGGGADHTQYF
J gene: TRBJ2-5; D gene: TRBD1; V gene: TRBV20-1; clone size: .; CDR3 DNA: TGCAGTGCTAGTACAGGGGGCAAAGAGACCCAGTACTTC; CDR3 protein: CSASTGGKETQYF
J gene: TRBJ1-4; D gene: .; V gene: TRBV24-1; clone size: .; CDR3 DNA: TGTGCCACCTCCGCGGGGATTGATGAAAAACTGTTTTTT; CDR3 protein: CATSAGIDEKLFF
J gene: TRBJ2-3; D gene: TRBD2; V gene: TRBV28; clone size: .; CDR3 DNA: TGTGCCAGCAGGACAGCGGGGAGCACAGATACGCAGTATTTT; CDR3 protein: CASRTAGSTDTQYF
J gene: TRBJ1-2; D gene: .; V gene: TRBV6-5; clone size: many; CDR3 DNA: TGTGCCAGCAGTAACCGGGGGGCTTCTAACTATGGCTACACCTTC; CDR3 protein: CASSNRGASNYGYTF
J gene: TRBJ2-3; D gene: TRBD2; V gene: TRBV6-5; clone size: .; CDR3 DNA: TGTGCCAGCAGTTACTCTAGCGGGGGGACGGATACGCAGTATTTT; CDR3 protein: CASSYSSGGTDTQYF
J gene: TRBJ2-5; D gene: .; V gene: TRBV30; clone size: .; CDR3 DNA: TGTGCCTGGAGTGTCCCCCCCCGAGAAGAGACCCAGTACTTC; CDR3 protein: CAWSVPPREETQYF
J gene: TRBJ1-4; D gene: TRBD1; V gene: TRBV19; clone size: .; CDR3 DNA: TGTGCCAGTAGTATTGGCAGGGGGTCATCTAATGAAAAACTGTTTTTT; CDR3 protein: CASSIGRGSSNEKLFF
J gene: TRBJ2-3; D gene: .; V gene: TRBV9; clone size: .; CDR3 DNA: TGTGCCAGCAGCGTATCGACTGGGGATACGCAGTATTTT; CDR3 protein: CASSVSTGDTQYF
J gene: TRBJ1-6; D gene: .; V gene: TRBV19; clone size: .; CDR3 DNA: TGTGCCAGTAGTGAACAGGGATCCTATAATTCACCCCTCCACTTT; CDR3 protein: CASSEQGSYNSPLHF
J gene: TRBJ2-2; D gene: .; V gene: TRBV5-1; clone size: .; CDR3 DNA: TGCGCCAGCAGTCCGGGCTCTGGGGAGGCCGGGGAGCTGTTTTTT; CDR3 protein: CASSPGSGEAGELFF
J gene: TRBJ1-6; D gene: .; V gene: TRBV6-5; clone size: .; CDR3 DNA: TGTGCCAGCAGTACAGGGCTAAGCAATTCACCCCTCCACTTT; CDR3 protein: CASSTGLSNSPLHF
J gene: TRBJ2-1; D gene: .; V gene: TRBV27; clone size: .; CDR3 DNA: TGTGCCAGCAGTCCTACCGGGAGCCCCTTTTACAATGAGCAGTTCTTC; CDR3 protein: CASSPTGSPFYNEQFF
J gene: TRBJ1-1; D gene: .; V gene: TRBV6-2/TRBV6-3; clone size: .; CDR3 DNA: TGTGCCAGCAGTATGTGGTCCTCGTGGGCCACTGAAGCTTTCTTT; CDR3 protein: CASSMWSSWATEAFF
J gene: TRBJ1-1; D gene: .; V gene: TRBV19; clone size: .; CDR3 DNA: TGTGCCACCCGCGGGGGTTGGACTGAAGCTTTCTTT; CDR3 protein: CATRGGWTEAFF
J gene: TRBJ1-5; D gene: .; V gene: TRBV6-5; clone size: .; CDR3 DNA: TGTGCCAGCAGTTCGTTACGGGATCAGCCCCAGCATTTT; CDR3 protein: CASSSLRDQPQHF
J gene: TRBJ1-5; D gene: TRBD1; V gene: TRBV28; clone size: .; CDR3 DNA: TGTGCCAGTGGCCGGGACAGGGGATGGGATCAGCCCCAGCATTTT; CDR3 protein: CASGRDRGWDQPQHF
J gene: TRBJ1-1; D gene: TRBD1; V gene: TRBV19; clone size: .; CDR3 DNA: TGTGCCAGTAGTATCGGGACAGGGGTCACTGAAGCTTTCTTT; CDR3 protein: CASSIGTGVTEAFF
J gene: TRBJ1-1; D gene: .; V gene: TRBV4-3; clone size: once; CDR3 DNA: TGCGCCAGCAGCGCCGCGGCTCAGGGGAACACTGAAGCTTTCTTT; CDR3 protein: CASSAAAQGNTEAFF
J gene: TRBJ2-1; D gene: .; V gene: TRBV28; clone size: .; CDR3 DNA: TGTGCCAGCCGGCAGGATGTCCTGAGCTCCTACAATGAGCAGTTCTTC; CDR3 protein: CASRQDVLSSYNEQFF
J gene: TRBJ1-6; D gene: TRBD1; V gene: TRBV4-2; clone size: .; CDR3 DNA: TGTGCCAGCAGCCATGCCGTAGGGGGCATCGATTCACCCCTCCACTTT; CDR3 protein: CASSHAVGGIDSPLHF
J gene: TRBJ2-1; D gene: TRBD1; V gene: TRBV18; clone size: .; CDR3 DNA: TGTGCCAGCTCAGGCGCGACAGGGGGCTCCTACAATGAGCAGTTCTTC; CDR3 protein: CASSGATGGSYNEQFF
J gene: TRBJ2-2; D gene: .; V gene: TRBV28; clone size: .; CDR3 DNA: TGTGCCAGCGGACTAAACACCGGGGAGCTGTTTTTT; CDR3 protein: CASGLNTGELFF
J gene: TRBJ2-3; D gene: TRBD2; V gene: TRBV27; clone size: .; CDR3 DNA: TGTGCCAGCAGTTCTCACGAAACTAGCGGGCCGGATACGCAGTATTTT; CDR3 protein: CASSSHETSGPDTQYF
J gene: TRBJ1-6; D gene: TRBD1; V gene: TRBV7-2; clone size: .; CDR3 DNA: TGTGCCAGCAGATTCACAGGGGAAAATTCACCCCTCCACTTT; CDR3 protein: CASRFTGENSPLHF
J gene: TRBJ2-1; D gene: .; V gene: TRBV4-2; clone size: .; CDR3 DNA: TGTGCCAGCAGCCAAGGGAACTTTCCGGGTGAGCAGTTCTTC; CDR3 protein: CASSQGNFPGEQFF